One sample yielded the 18 T cell receptor beta chains listed below, sequenced in a study of tissue T cells after allogeneic stem cell transplantation. Noted time point: mouse harvest day 7 after allogeneic transplant. Each mouse received 10^7 T-cell-depleted marrow cells plus 10^6 splenic CD5+ T cells by tail vein. Repertoires were generated with immunoSEQ multiplex PCR, while TCRdb's copy carries only in-frame clones and drops some. Of roughly 2,200 clones in the sample, roughly 55% were seen once. Source material: spleen. These receptors originate from a female BALB/c mouse given C57BL/6 T cells with graft-versus-host disease after an allogeneic hematopoietic cell transplant.

By share, this clone ranks as medium-sized. Germline and genes here are mouse. The read comes to an end 1 residue before the CDR3 does, leaving the germline J gene to fill in the end. V gene TRBV5 combines with J gene TRBJ2-7; TRBD2 aligns across 9 bases. Trimming removed 2 bases from V and 0 bases from J; junction bases left unmatched: 5. The CDR3 extends over 16 amino acids. The germline CDR1 and CDR2 sequences are LGHNA and YNLKQL (reference sequence). The CDR3 loop is CASSQSDWGSSYEQYF. The sequenced part of the CDR3 DNA is TGTGCCAGCAGCCAATCGGACTGGGGAAGCTCCTATGAACAGTAC.

Note on this clone: Mouse gene names and germline throughout. Coverage ceases 1 residue before the CDR3 finishes, and the germline J gene fills in the end. V usage is TRBV13-1 and J usage is TRBJ2-4, with no clear D. The CDR3 runs 12 residues. Trimming stripped 0 bases from V and 7 bases from J, with 6 bases between. CDR1 NSHNY and CDR2 SYGAGN come from the germline V gene. This CDR3 reads CASSDARHTLYF. The sequenced part of the CDR3 DNA is TGTGCCAGCAGTGATGCCAGACACACCTTGTAC.

On this clone itself: Germline and genes: mouse. The read gets to within 1 residue of the CDR3 end, and the germline J gene fills in the rest. The J gene is TRBJ2-5, the V gene TRBV26, with D perhaps assigned TRBD1 or TRBD2 (5 bases each). Trimming took off 0 bases at V and 5 bases at J, with 6 bases between the two ends. This CDR3 contains 13 residues. In germline, CDR1 is KGHPV, CDR2 FQNQEV (reference sequence). CDR3 amino acids: CASSLSGADTQYF. CDR3 bases read: TGTGCCAGCAGTCTGTCAGGGGCAGACACCCAGTAC. Filled out from reference TRBV26 and TRBJ2-5, the complete variable domain reads NSKVIQTPRYLVKGQGQKAKMRCIPEKGHPVVFWYQQNKNNEFKFLINFQNQEVLQQIDMTEKRFSAECPSNSPCSLEIQSSEAGDSALYLCASSLSGADTQYFGPGTRLLVL.

Remarks on this clone: Gene names are the mouse ones. The CDR3 is cut off 1 residue early in the read; its end comes from the germline J gene. The chain employs TRBV31 and TRBJ1-2; the D gene is possibly TRBD1 (5 bases). The CDR3 covers 13 residues. Germline V lookup: CDR1 GKSSPN, CDR2 SITVG. V dropped 1 base and J dropped 4 bases, with 10 bases sitting between them. The part of the CDR3 DNA that was read is TGTGCCTGGAGTCCCAGGGCAGGCTCCGACTACACC. It is translated as CAWSPRAGSDYT. The whole CDR3 sequence reads CAWSPRAGSDYTF. The variable domain in full, with the rest retrieved from reference TRBV31 and TRBJ1-2, is AQTIHQWPVAEIKAVGSPLSLGCTIKGKSSPNLYWYWQATGGTLQQLFYSITVGQVESVVQLNLSASRPKDDQFILSTEKLLLSHSGFYLCAWSPRAGSDYTFGSGTRLLVI.

Judged by abundance, this clone is large. All gene names here are mouse names. The read finishes 1 residue shy of the CDR3 end, and the germline J gene is used to complete it. The chain combines TRBV2 with TRBJ2-7; D unclear. Trimming stripped 0 bases from V and 4 bases from J, with 7 bases between. The CDR3 runs 13 residues. Germline values: CDR1 LGHNA, CDR2 YSYQKL. The sequenced CDR3 bases are TGTGCCAGCAGCCAAGACGGCAAATATGAACAGTAC. Amino acids: CASSQDGKYEQY. The full-length CDR3 reads as CASSQDGKYEQYF.

This clone showed up just a few times. Here the gene names and germline are mouse. Coverage ceases 1 residue before the CDR3 finishes, and the germline J gene fills in the end. V is TRBV3 and J is TRBJ2-7; 11 nucleotides agree with TRBD2. The CDR3 contains 15 residues. V lost 4 bases to trimming and J lost 2 bases; unmatched junction nucleotides: 4. The germline gives CDR1 SNHLY, CDR2 FYNGKV (reference sequence). The CDR3 DNA, read in part, is TGTGCCAGCAGCTCCGACTGGGGGGGAACCTATGAACAGTAC. Encoded protein: CASSSDWGGTYEQY. From start to end, the CDR3 is CASSSDWGGTYEQYF.

About this clone: Gene and germline names: mouse. The read ends 1 residue before the CDR3 terminus; that terminus is restored from the germline J gene. The J gene is TRBJ1-1, the V gene TRBV29, with 10 bases identical to TRBD1. The V gene end was trimmed by 6 bases and the J gene end by 3 bases; junction bases not matched to a gene: 1. CDR3 size: 13 residues. CDR1 and CDR2 (germline): MSHET, SYDVDS. The part of the CDR3 DNA that was read is TGTGCTAGCAGGGACAGGGGGGACACAGAAGTCTTC. Amino acid sequence: CASRDRGDTEVF. In full, the CDR3 reads CASRDRGDTEVFF. The whole variable domain, filled in from reference TRBV29 and TRBJ1-1, reads DMKVTQMPRYLIKRMGENVLLECGQDMSHETMYWYRQDPGLGLQLIYISYDVDSNSEGDIPKGYRVSRKKREHFSLILDSAKTNQTSVYFCASRDRGDTEVFFGKGTRLTVV.

With regard to this clone: Here the gene names and germline are mouse. The CDR3 is CGAREQINTEVFF. Incomplete CDR3 DNA: TGTGGTGCTAGGGAACAGATAAACACAGAAGTCTTC. The V and J genes are TRBV20 and TRBJ1-1; D is unclear. Coverage ceases 1 residue before the CDR3 finishes, and the germline J gene fills in the end. Trimming took 0 bases from V and 1 from J, leaving 6 bases between them. CDR1 and CDR2 (germline): GFQATS, STVNSAI. The CDR3 spans 13 residues.

A remark on this clone: Germline and genes here are mouse. The CDR3 end is not reached by the read, which stops 1 residue before it; the germline J gene fills it in. This chain uses TRBV2 with TRBJ2-3; D possibly uses TRBD1 or TRBD2 (5 bases each). Per germline, CDR1 LGHNA and CDR2 YSYQKL. The CDR3 covers 14 residues. Between the trimmed V and J ends, which lost 0 bases and 6 bases, there was a span of 10 bases. CDR3 region: CASSQDGGGETLYF. The DNA read from the CDR3 is TGTGCCAGCAGCCAAGACGGGGGAGGGGAAACGCTGTAT.

The sample holds one count of this clone. The gene names here belong to mouse. The CDR3 end lies 1 residue beyond the end of the read and is filled in from the germline J gene. The rearrangement joins TRBV13-2 to TRBJ2-3, with a possible D match to TRBD1 (6 bases). The germline V and J ends were trimmed by 3 bases and 0 bases, with 11 bases remaining between them. The CDR3 contains 15 residues. The germline gives CDR1 NNHNN, CDR2 SYGAGS (reference sequence). CDR3 DNA (partial): TGTGCCAGCGGTGCCGGGACACCTAGTGCAGAAACGCTGTAT. Translating gives CASGAGTPSAETLY. The entire CDR3 sequence reads CASGAGTPSAETLYF.

This clone was counted between two and nine times. Mouse names are used for the genes. Read coverage stops 1 residue before the CDR3 terminus; the germline J gene supplies the remainder. The chain has TRBV14 and TRBJ1-1; 10 positions match TRBD1. The germline CDR1 and CDR2 sequences are SGHDT and FRDEAV. CDR3 length: 13 residues. After removal of 2 bases from V and 7 bases from J, the junction contained 2 bases not matched to a gene. This CDR3 is CASSLGQGGEVFF. CDR3 DNA (partial): TGTGCCAGCAGTTTAGGACAGGGGGGAGAAGTCTTC.

This clone is large in the sample. Genes and germline are mouse. From the germline J gene comes the end of the CDR3, since the read stops 1 residue before it. The chain couples TRBV16 to TRBJ2-1; 9 nucleotides align to TRBD2. This CDR3 has 15 amino acids. V was clipped by 5 bases and J by 2 bases; unmatched bases: 4. CDR1 and CDR2 (germline): SGHSA, FRNQAP. The CDR3 loop is CASSPRDWDYAEQFF. The covered CDR3 bases are TGTGCAAGCAGCCCCCGGGACTGGGACTATGCTGAGCAGTTC. The variable domain in full, completed from reference TRBV16 and TRBJ2-1, reads NAGVIQTPRHKVTGKGQEATLWCEPISGHSAVFWYRQTIVQGLEFLTYFRNQAPIDDSGMPKERFSAQMPNQSHSTLKIQSTQPQDSAVYLCASSPRDWDYAEQFFGPGTRLTVL.

This clone was counted between two and nine times. Gene names and germline match the mouse. The read halts 1 residue ahead of the CDR3 end, with the missing end drawn from the germline J gene. The chain uses TRBV2 and TRBJ2-7, with 10 bases fitting TRBD2. CDR1 and CDR2 from the germline V gene are LGHNA and YSYQKL. The CDR3 contains 15 residues. After removal of 0 bases from V and 4 bases from J, the junction contained 3 bases not matched to a gene. CDR3: CASSQDGTGEYEQYF. The DNA read from the CDR3 is TGTGCCAGCAGCCAAGATGGGACTGGGGAATATGAACAGTAC.

On this clone: Germline and genes here are mouse. Sequencing ends 1 residue short of the CDR3 end; the germline J gene provides the rest. The rearrangement uses TRBV31 and TRBJ1-2; 9 nucleotides line up with TRBD1. Germline V CDR1 and CDR2: GKSSPN, SITVG. Trimming removed 0 bases from V and 4 bases from J; junction bases left unmatched: 9. This CDR3 is built from 16 residues. The covered CDR3 bases are TGTGCCTGGAGTCTACTAGGTACAGGGGGCTCCTCCGACTACACC. Translation: CAWSLLGTGGSSDYT. The full CDR3 reads CAWSLLGTGGSSDYTF. The entire variable domain, with the rest obtained from reference TRBV31 and TRBJ1-2, is as follows: AQTIHQWPVAEIKAVGSPLSLGCTIKGKSSPNLYWYWQATGGTLQQLFYSITVGQVESVVQLNLSASRPKDDQFILSTEKLLLSHSGFYLCAWSLLGTGGSSDYTFGSGTRLLVI.

As to this clone: The gene names here belong to mouse. The CDR3 DNA, read in part, is TGTGCTAGCAGTTTGGGGGGTTTTAAAGGCACCCAGTAC. Its translation is CASSLGGFKGTQY. The entire CDR3 protein reads CASSLGGFKGTQYF. The chain has TRBV29 and TRBJ2-5; the D gene is possibly TRBD2 (6 bases). The read terminates 1 residue ahead of where the CDR3 ends, so the germline J gene completes it. The CDR3 sequence is 14 residues long. The germline V gene encodes CDR1 MSHET and CDR2 SYDVDS. V was trimmed by 3 bases and J by 8 bases, leaving 15 bases between them. The full variable domain, completed using reference TRBV29 and TRBJ2-5, is DMKVTQMPRYLIKRMGENVLLECGQDMSHETMYWYRQDPGLGLQLIYISYDVDSNSEGDIPKGYRVSRKKREHFSLILDSAKTNQTSVYFCASSLGGFKGTQYFGPGTRLLVL.

As concerns this clone: This likely came from a read error, as a far larger clone is one base away. Mouse gene names apply. Read sequence stops 1 residue before the CDR3 end, and the germline J gene provides the missing end. This chain links TRBV19 with TRBJ2-7, with unresolved D. Trimming stripped 2 bases from V and 9 bases from J, with 9 bases between. CDR3 length: 11 amino acids. Germline V lookup: CDR1 FNHDT, CDR2 SITEND (reference sequence). CDR3 DNA (partial): TGTGCCAGCAGTATCTGGCGGCGACAGTAC. Protein sequence: CASSIWRRQY. The full CDR3 protein is CASSIWRRQYF.

As regards this clone: The listed genes are named as in mouse. The read terminates 1 residue ahead of where the CDR3 ends, so the germline J gene completes it. This chain joins TRBV1 and TRBJ2-1; no definite D call. The germline V gene encodes CDR1 NSQYPW and CDR2 LRSPGD (reference sequence). CDR3 length: 14 residues. V shed 0 bases and J shed 5 bases, with 8 bases lying between them. This CDR3 reads CTCSADKGNAEQFF. The CDR3 bases that were read are TGCACCTGCAGTGCAGATAAAGGGAATGCTGAGCAGTTC.

Details on this clone: The gene symbols are mouse symbols. The CDR3 loop reads CTCSAAAGEQYF. The sequenced part of the CDR3 DNA is TGCACCTGCAGTGCAGCGGCGGGTGAACAGTAC. The chain is built from TRBV1 and TRBJ2-7, with D uncertain. The read terminates 1 residue before the CDR3 end, so the remaining end is supplied by the germline J gene. This CDR3 spans 12 amino acids. Germline CDR1 reads NSQYPW; CDR2 reads LRSPGD (reference sequence). V was trimmed by 1 base and J by 6 bases, leaving 7 bases between them.